This note documents a single T cell receptor beta chain sequence. The antigen remains unidentified. The source of the sample is a study of T cell responses to AZD1222 COVID-19 vaccine. Study in general: Samples with a second dose at about 4 or about 12 weeks were pooled together.

Findings and limits, study-wide: Repertoire sampling was restricted to post-peak T cell response timepoints. Of spike-specific TCRs, nearly half reportedly target regions left unmutated in variants. Donors were largely white British and mainly female; clonal diversity was possibly underestimated.

Germline CDR1 and CDR2: MGHRA and YSYEKL. V lost 1 base, J lost 1 base, and 13 bases lay in between. The CDR3 sequence is 16 residues long. The protocol was immunoSEQ multiplex PCR, while the TCRdb copy is restricted to in-frame clones and leaves out a portion. Among some 120,000 clones listed, around 82% were seen once. The sample in question was peripheral blood, obtained on day 0 of AZD1222 vaccination. The chain joins TRBV4-1 to TRBJ2-5; maybe TRBD2 (5 bases). The sequence derives from an adult in good health. This CDR3 is CASSQGFISGQETQYF. The CDR3 DNA follows: TGCGCCAGCAGCCAAGGTTTCATCAGCGGCCAAGAGACCCAGTACTTC.